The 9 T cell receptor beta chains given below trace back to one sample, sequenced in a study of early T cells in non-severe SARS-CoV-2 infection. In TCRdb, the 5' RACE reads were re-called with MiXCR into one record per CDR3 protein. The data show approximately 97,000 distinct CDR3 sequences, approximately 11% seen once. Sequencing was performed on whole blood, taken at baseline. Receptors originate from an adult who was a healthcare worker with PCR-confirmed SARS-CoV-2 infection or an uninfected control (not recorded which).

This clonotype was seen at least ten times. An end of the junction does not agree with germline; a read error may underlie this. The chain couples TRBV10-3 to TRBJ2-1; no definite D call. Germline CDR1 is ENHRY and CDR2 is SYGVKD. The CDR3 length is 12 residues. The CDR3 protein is CALRNSYNEQFF. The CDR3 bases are TGTGCCCTCAGGAACTCCTACAATGAGCAGTTCTTC.

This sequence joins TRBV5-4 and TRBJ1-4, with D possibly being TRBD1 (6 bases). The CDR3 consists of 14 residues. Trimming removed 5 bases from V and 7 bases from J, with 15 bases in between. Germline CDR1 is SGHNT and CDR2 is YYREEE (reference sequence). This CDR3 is CASSEDSGAEKLFF. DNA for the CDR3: TGTGCCAGCAGTGAGGACTCGGGGGCTGAAAAACTGTTTTTT.

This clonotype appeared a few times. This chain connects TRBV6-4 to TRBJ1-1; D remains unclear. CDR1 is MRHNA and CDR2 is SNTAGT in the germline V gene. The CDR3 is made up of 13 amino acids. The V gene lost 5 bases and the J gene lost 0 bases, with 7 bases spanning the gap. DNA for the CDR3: TGTGCCAGCAGTCAAGAGATGAACACTGAAGCTTTCTTT. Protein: CASSQEMNTEAFF.

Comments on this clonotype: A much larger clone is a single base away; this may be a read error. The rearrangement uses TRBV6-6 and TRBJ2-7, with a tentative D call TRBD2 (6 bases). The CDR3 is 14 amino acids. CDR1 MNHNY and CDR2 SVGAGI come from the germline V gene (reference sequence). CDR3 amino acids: CANSRDFSGNEQYF. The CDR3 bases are TGTGCCAACAGTCGGGATTTTAGCGGAAACGAGCAGTACTTC.

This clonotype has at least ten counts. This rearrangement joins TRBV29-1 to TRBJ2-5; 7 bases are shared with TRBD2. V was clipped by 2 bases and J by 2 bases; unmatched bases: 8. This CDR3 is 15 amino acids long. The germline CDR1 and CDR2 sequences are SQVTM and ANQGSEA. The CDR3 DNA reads TGCAGCGTTGAATTGACAACGGGGGGTCAAGAGACCCAGTACTTC. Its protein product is CSVELTTGGQETQYF.

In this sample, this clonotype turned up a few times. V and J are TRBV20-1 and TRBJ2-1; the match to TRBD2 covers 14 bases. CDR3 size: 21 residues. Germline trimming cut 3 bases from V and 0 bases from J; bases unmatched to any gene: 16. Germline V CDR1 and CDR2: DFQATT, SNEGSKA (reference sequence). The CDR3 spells CSASVKGTSGRSSRSYNEQFF. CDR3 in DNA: TGCAGTGCTAGTGTTAAAGGGACTAGCGGGAGAAGTAGCCGCTCCTACAATGAGCAGTTCTTC.

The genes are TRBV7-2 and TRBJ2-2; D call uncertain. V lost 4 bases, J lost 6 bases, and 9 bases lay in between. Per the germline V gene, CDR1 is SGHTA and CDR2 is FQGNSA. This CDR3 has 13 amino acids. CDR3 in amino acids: CASSWNPAGELFF. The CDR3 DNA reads TGTGCCAGCAGCTGGAACCCCGCCGGGGAGCTGTTTTTT.

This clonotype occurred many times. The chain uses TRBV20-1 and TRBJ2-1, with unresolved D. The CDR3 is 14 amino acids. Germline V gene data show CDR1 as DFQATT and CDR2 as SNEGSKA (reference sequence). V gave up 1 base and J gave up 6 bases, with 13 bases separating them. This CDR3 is CSARVVSAFNEQFF. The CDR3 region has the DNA TGCAGTGCTAGAGTAGTGAGCGCTTTCAATGAGCAGTTCTTC.

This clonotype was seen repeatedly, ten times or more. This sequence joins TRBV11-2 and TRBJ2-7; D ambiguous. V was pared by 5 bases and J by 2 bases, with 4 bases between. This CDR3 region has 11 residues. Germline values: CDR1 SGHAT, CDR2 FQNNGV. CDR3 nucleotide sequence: TGTGCCAGCAGCGCAACCTACGAGCAGTACTTC. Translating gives CASSATYEQYF.